This T cell receptor beta chain was retrieved from a study of Ad26.COV2.S vaccination and SARS-CoV-2 variants. Whole-study context: The Ad26.COV2.S arm of the COV1001 trial was where the donor was placed.

The V and J ends lost 1 base and 5 bases respectively, with 4 bases between them. Germline CDR1 and CDR2: SGHTA and FQGNSA. This CDR3 is built from 12 residues. Treatment of the sample: some 20 received Ad26.COV2.S at low or high dose, single or two shots; 5 received placebo; per-sample allocation not given. Samples came from day 63 after the first vaccine or placebo injection. The protocol was immunoSEQ multiplex PCR, while the TCRdb copy is restricted to in-frame clones and leaves out a portion. The sample records fewer than 500,000 clones, 80% to 90% being singletons. The sequences come from peripheral blood, collected in a trial of Ad26.COV2.S vaccine versus placebo. This TCR was sampled from a person aged 18-65 years who received the Ad26.COV2.S COVID-19 vaccine or a placebo. The chain carries TRBV7-2 and TRBJ2-3; D remains ambiguous. CDR3 DNA: TGTGCCAGCAGCTTAGTTATAGATACGCAGTATTTT. As protein: CASSLVIDTQYF.